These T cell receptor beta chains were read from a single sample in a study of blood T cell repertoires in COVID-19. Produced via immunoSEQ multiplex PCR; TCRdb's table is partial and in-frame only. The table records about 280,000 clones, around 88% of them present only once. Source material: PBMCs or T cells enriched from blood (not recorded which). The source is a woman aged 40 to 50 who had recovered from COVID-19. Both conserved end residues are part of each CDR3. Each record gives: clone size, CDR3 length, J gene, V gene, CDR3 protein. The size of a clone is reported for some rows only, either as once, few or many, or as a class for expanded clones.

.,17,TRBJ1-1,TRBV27,CASSRTARSPRYTEAFF
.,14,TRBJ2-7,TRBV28,CASSPSNYGLEQYF
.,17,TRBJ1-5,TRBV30,CAWSVFVGQGPVLPQHF
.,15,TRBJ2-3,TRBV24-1,CATSVGSGSTDTQYF
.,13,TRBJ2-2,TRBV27,CASSSLPGGELFF
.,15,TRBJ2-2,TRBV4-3,CASSKDRGRTGELFF
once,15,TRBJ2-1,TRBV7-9,CASSPPGTLYNEQFF
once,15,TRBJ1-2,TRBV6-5,CASSPQGTAVGGYTF
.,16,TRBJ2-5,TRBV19,CASSKHQAGGPETQYF
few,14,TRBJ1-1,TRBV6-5,CASSYTGQGAEAFF
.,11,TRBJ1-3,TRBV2,CASSAQNTIYF
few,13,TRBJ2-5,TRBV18,CASSPGKEGTQYF
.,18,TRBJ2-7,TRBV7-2,CASSLTWIGTSGRREQYF
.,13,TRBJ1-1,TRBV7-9,CASSSPGGTEAFF
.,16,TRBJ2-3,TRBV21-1,CASSKALPGSTDTQYF
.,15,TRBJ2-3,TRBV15,CATSRGLVGTDTQYF
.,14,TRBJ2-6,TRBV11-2,CASIPSPGANVLTF
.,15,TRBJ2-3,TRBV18,CASSPPASGTDTQYF
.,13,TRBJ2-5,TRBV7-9,CASSLVREETQYF
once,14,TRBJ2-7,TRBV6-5,CASSSLDVHYEQYF
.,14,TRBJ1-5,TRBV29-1,CATLFGTGDQPQHF
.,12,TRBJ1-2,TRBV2,CASKGQGHGYTF
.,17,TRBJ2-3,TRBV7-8,CASSLGFANTFTDTQYF
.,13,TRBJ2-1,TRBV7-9,CASSLEVMQGEFF
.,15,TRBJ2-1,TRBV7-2,CASSLTSGKYNEQFF
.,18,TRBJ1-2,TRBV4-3,CASSQEGAGSPRLYGYTF
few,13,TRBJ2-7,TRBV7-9,CASSLGSGVAQYF
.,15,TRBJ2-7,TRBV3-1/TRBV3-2,CASSRSGFEASEQYF
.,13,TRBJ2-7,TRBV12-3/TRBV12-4,CASSWEQGTEQYF
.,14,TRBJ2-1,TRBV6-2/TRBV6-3,CASSRGQGHNEQFF
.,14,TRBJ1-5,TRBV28,CASESGVSNQPQHF
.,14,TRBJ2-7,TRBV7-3,CASSPEGTSYEQYF
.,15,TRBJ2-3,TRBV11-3,CASSLGTSGTDTQYF
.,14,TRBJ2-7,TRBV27,CASSARTGSGEQYF
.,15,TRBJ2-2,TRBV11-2,CASKTSGSNTGELFF
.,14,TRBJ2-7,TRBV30,CAWSVRGQDYEQYF
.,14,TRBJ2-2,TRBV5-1,CASTGQPNTGELFF
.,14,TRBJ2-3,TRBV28,CASSKRESADTQYF
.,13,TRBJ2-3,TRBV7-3,CASSSQGTDTQYF
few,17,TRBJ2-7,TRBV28,CASSFVLTPKGGYEQYF
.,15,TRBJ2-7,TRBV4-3,CASSQDAGQYYEQYF
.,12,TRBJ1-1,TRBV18,CASSPDRVAAFF
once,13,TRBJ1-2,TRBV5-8,CASTPRGIYGYTF
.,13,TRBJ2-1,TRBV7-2,CASSSVVYNEQFF
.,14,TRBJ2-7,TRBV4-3,CASSRDGGPYEQYF
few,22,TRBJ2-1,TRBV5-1,CASSVRPTSGTSGASSYNEQFF
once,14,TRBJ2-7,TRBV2,CASTGGGTFYEQYF
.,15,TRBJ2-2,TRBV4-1,CASSPGQGRTGELFF
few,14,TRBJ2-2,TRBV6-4,CASSDGRDTGELFF
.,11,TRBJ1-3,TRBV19,CASSLGNTIYF
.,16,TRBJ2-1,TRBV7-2,CASSLWSGRSYNEQFF
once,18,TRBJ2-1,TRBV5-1,CASSSGLAGGSRYNEQFF
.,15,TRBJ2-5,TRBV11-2,CASSAWGRVQETQYF
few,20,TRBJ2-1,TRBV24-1,CATSSGLQGGRASSYNEQFF
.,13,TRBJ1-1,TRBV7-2,CASSLMTASEAFF